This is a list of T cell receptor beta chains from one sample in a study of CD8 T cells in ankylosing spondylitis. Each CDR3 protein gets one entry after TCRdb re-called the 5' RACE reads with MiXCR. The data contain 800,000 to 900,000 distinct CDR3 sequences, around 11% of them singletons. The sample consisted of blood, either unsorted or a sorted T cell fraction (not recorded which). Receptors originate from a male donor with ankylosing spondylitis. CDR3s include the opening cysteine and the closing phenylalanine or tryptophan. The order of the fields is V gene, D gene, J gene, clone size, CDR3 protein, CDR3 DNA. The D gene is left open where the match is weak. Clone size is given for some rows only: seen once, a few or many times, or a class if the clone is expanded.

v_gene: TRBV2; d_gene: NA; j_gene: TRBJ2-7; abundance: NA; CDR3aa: CASNVIQGEQYF; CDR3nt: TGTGCCAGCAATGTCATCCAGGGCGAGCAGTACTTC
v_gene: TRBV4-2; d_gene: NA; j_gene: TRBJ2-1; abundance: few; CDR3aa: CASSQQAGVEQFF; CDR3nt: TGTGCCAGCAGCCAACAGGCCGGAGTTGAGCAGTTCTTC
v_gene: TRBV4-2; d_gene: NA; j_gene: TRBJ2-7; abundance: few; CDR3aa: CASSQRETPSYEQYF; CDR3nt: TGTGCCAGCAGCCAACGGGAGACGCCGTCCTACGAGCAGTACTTC
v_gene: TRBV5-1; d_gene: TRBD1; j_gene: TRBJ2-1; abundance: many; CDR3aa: CASSLGQGDEQFF; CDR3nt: TGTGCCAGCAGCTTAGGACAGGGCGATGAGCAGTTCTTC
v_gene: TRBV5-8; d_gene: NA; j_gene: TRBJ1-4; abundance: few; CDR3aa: CASTRTRWGNEKLFF; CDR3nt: TGTGCCAGCACCCGCACCCGGTGGGGTAATGAAAAACTGTTTTTT
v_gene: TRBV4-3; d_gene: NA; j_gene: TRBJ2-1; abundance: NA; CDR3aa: CASSQDGQPTGNEQFF; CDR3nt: TGCGCCAGCAGCCAAGACGGGCAGCCCACGGGTAATGAGCAGTTCTTC
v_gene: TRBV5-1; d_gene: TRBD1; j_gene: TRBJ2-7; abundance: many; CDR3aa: CASSLAQGVNEQYF; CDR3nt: TGCGCCAGCAGCTTGGCCCAGGGGGTGAACGAGCAGTACTTC
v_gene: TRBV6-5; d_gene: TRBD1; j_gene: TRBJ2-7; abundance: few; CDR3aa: CASSWDSKYEQYF; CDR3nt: TGTGCCAGCAGTTGGGACAGCAAATACGAGCAGTACTTC
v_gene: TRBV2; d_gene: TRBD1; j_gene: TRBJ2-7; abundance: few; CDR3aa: CASSDWGNWAAGGEQYF; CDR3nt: TGTGCCAGCAGTGATTGGGGTAATTGGGCCGCAGGGGGCGAGCAGTACTTC
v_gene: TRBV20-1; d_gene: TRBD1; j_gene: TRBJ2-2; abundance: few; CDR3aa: CSAIQGAGTGELFF; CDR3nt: TGCAGTGCTATACAGGGGGCGGGCACCGGGGAGCTGTTTTTT